This T cell receptor beta chain was sequenced during a study of human T cells and chemical hapten exposure. About the study: Alopecia areata, totalis or universalis affected patients, mainly female.

Time point specified: patch test 3, about 24 weeks after DPC sensitization. Documented treatment: therapeutic diphenylcyclopropenone sensitization with weekly scalp DPC. Extraction of total RNA was performed on unfractionated whole blood. Using its own MiXCR run on the RACE reads, TCRdb lists one record per CDR3 protein. The sample lists 97,000 or so distinct CDR3 sequences; around 25% were seen once. This clonotype was counted a few times. The CDR3 length is 15 residues. V lost 5 bases to trimming and J lost 3 bases; unmatched junction nucleotides: 10. Germline loops: CDR1 SEHNR, CDR2 FQNEAQ (reference sequence).

The material was whole blood, obtained in connection with sensitization to the hapten diphenylcyclopropenone (DPC). V and J are TRBV7-9 and TRBJ2-7; 7 bases align to TRBD2. The TCR sequence derives from a middle-aged man with alopecia areata. Some clones in this sample may be carry-over from other donors' samples. CDR3: CASSPWTSLDYEQYF. CDR3 DNA: TGTGCCAGCAGCCCTTGGACTAGTCTGGACTACGAGCAGTACTTC. The complete variable domain, with remaining parts taken from reference TRBV7-9 and TRBJ2-7, reads DTGVSQNPRHKITKRGQNVTFRCDPISEHNRLYWYRQTLGQGPEFLTYFQNEAQLEKSRLLSDRFSAERPKGSFSTLEIQRTEQGDSAMYLCASSPWTSLDYEQYFGPGTRLTVT.